This T cell receptor (beta chain) came from a study of T cell responses to AZD1222 COVID-19 vaccine. Study outcomes and limitations: White British donors predominated, females outnumbered males, and clonal diversity was possibly underestimated. After two AZD1222 doses, spike-specific TCR breadth and depth rose versus day 0.

Repertoires were generated with immunoSEQ multiplex PCR, while TCRdb's copy carries only in-frame clones and drops some. The sample carries tens of thousands of clones, 70% to 90% recorded once. On this clone itself: Its antigen is unidentified.

This CDR3 has 13 residues. Germline values: CDR1 MNHNY, CDR2 SVGAGI (reference sequence). Between the trimmed V and J ends, which lost 8 bases and 1 base, there was a span of 9 bases. The clonotype was recovered from an adult in good health. This rearrangement joins TRBV6-6 to TRBJ1-5; no definite D call. The specimen was peripheral blood, collected on day 0 of AZD1222 vaccination. The CDR3 coding sequence is TGTGCCAGCTGGCAACGGAGCAATCAGCCCCAGCATTTT. This sequence encodes CASWQRSNQPQHF.